This T cell receptor (beta chain) comes out of a study of cytomegalovirus exposure and HLA in healthy donors. Study-wide results and caveats: A few chains tied to CMV proved CMV antigen-specific in vitro.

Worth noting for this clone: Its specificity is not known.

Libraries were prepared by immunoSEQ multiplex PCR; TCRdb keeps only in-frame clonotypes and omits some of them. Of some 100,000 clones listed, about 82% are singletons. The V gene's germline CDR1 is SGHTA and CDR2 FQGNSA. The junction had 5 bases not matched to a gene; V was cut back by 4 bases and J by 4 bases. CDR3 size: 16 residues. The clonotype originates from a man between 18 and 29 years old in good health and CMV-seronegative. What was sequenced was PBMCs. J is TRBJ2-5 and V is TRBV7-2, with TRBD2 identical over 14 bases. The CDR3 protein is CASSYRLAGGVETQYF. CDR3 sequence (DNA): TGTGCCAGCAGCTACCGACTAGCGGGAGGGGTAGAGACCCAGTACTTC.